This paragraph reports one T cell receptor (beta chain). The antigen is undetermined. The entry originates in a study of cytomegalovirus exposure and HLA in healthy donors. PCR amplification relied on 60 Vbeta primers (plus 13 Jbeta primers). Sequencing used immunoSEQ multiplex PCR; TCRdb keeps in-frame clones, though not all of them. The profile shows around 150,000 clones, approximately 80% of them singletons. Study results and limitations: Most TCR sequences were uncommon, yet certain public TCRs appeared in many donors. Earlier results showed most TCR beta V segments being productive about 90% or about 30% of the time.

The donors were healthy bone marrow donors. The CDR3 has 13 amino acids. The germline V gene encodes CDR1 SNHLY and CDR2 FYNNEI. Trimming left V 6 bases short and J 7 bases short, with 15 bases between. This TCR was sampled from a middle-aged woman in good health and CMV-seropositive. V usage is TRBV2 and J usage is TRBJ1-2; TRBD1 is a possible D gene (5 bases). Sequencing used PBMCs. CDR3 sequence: CASSARETFGYTF. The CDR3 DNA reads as TGTGCCAGCAGCGCCAGGGAAACTTTTGGCTACACCTTC.